This T cell receptor beta chain was observed in a study of blood T cell repertoires in COVID-19. Study summary: The analysed material was cDNA or gDNA that came from T cells, B-cell-depleted T cells, or PBMCs.

CDR3 size: 15 residues. The germline V gene encodes CDR1 GTSNPN and CDR2 SVGIG (reference sequence). V shed 2 bases, J shed 4 bases, and the junction held 6 bases outside the gene matches. The protocol was immunoSEQ multiplex PCR, while the TCRdb copy is restricted to in-frame clones and leaves out a portion. The table includes about 30,000 clones, 70% to 90% detected once. Material for sequencing was peripheral blood. V usage is TRBV30 and J usage is TRBJ1-5; 9 bases align to TRBD1. This receptor was obtained from a human donor in a cohort sampled during active COVID-19. CDR3 bases: TGTGCCTGGAGTTGGGCCGGGACAGGGAATCAGCCCCAGCATTTT. This sequence encodes CAWSWAGTGNQPQHF.